One sample yielded the 4 T cell receptor beta chains listed below, sequenced in a study of T cell clonality in common variable immunodeficiency. Some clones are missing from TCRdb's copy, which holds only in-frame ones; the method was immunoSEQ multiplex PCR. The sample contains 25,000 to 40,000 clones, none of them singletons. The sequencing sample was made of peripheral blood mononuclear cells. The receptors stem from a person aged 18 to 70 in good health.

In this sample, this clone turned up many times. Read sequence stops 3 residues before the CDR3 end, and the germline J gene provides the missing end. J is TRBJ1-1 and V is TRBV16, with D maybe TRBD1 (5 bases). This CDR3 has 12 amino acids. The germline V gene has CDR1 KGHSY and CDR2 FQNENV. The CDR3: CASSPRGGEAFF. CDR3 bases read: TGTGCCAGCAGCCCCCGGGGGGGAGAA.

This clone came up a few times. The observed sequence ends 3 residues before the CDR3 terminus, with the missing tail filled in from the germline J gene. This chain links TRBV6-2 or TRBV6-3 with TRBJ1-2; D call uncertain. The CDR3 is 14 residues long. Germline loops: CDR1 MNHEY, CDR2 SVGEGT. This CDR3 is CASSLAVSYNDYTF. The CDR3 DNA, read in part, is TGTGCCAGCAGCCTAGCGGTCTCCTACAATGAC.

This clone showed up just a few times. Being one base from a much bigger clone, this may be a read error. The read falls 3 residues short of the CDR3 end, and the missing part is taken from the germline J gene. The chain carries TRBV2 and TRBJ2-2; 8 bases line up with TRBD1. This CDR3 spans 13 amino acids. Germline CDR1 is SNHLY and CDR2 is FYNNEI. The CDR3 here is CATSTGVVEKLFF. CDR3 DNA (partial): TGTGCCACCTCGACAGGGGTCGTTGAAAAG.

This clone was detected ten times or more. Read sequence stops 3 residues before the CDR3 end, and the germline J gene provides the missing end. This chain uses TRBV11-2 with TRBJ2-5; D is perhaps TRBD1 or TRBD2 (5 bases each). V was shortened by 0 bases and J by 5 bases, with 13 bases between the two germline ends. This CDR3 region has 15 residues. The germline gives CDR1 SGHAT, CDR2 FQNNGV. The CDR3 DNA, read in part, is TGTGCCAGCAGCTTAGATCGTGTAGGGGAGGAGACC. Encoded protein: CASSLDRVGEET. The CDR3 in full is CASSLDRVGEETQYF.